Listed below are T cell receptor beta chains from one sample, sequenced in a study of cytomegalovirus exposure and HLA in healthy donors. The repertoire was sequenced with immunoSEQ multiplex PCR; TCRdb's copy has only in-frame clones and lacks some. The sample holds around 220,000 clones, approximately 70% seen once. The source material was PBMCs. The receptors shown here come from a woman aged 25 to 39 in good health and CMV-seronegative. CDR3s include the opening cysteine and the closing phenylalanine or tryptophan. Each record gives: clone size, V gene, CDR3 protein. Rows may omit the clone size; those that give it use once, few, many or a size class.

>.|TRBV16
CASSLVVAGGSYEQYF
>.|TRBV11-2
CASSLDTGTNQPQHF
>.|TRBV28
CASTDLDRPDNSPLHF
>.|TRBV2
CASSSDRGGYNEQFF
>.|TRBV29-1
CSVTPGVDTGELFF
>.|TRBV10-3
CAISGPSGGKQDGYTF
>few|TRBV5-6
CASSLRGGLLGNTIYF
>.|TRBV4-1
CASSHPRGNEQFF
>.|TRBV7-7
CASSLVGVETQYF
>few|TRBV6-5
CASSYGQIYEQYF